One TCR beta chain is described in this entry. Sequenced by immunoSEQ multiplex PCR; TCRdb stores in-frame clones only, minus some. The sample lists about 97,000 clones; about 91% were seen once. The data were obtained in a study of blood T cell repertoires in COVID-19. As for the study in general: Italy, Spain and the United States were the sources of the convalescent and acute COVID-19 samples.

The germline V gene encodes CDR1 SGHVS and CDR2 FQNEAQ. Unmatched junction bases numbered 12, after V lost 1 base and J lost 1 base. The CDR3 consists of 19 residues. This sequence originates from a man younger than 35 with acute or convalescent COVID-19. The J gene is TRBJ1-5, the V gene TRBV7-8, with TRBD1 matching over 8 bases. The sample taken for sequencing was peripheral blood. DNA for the CDR3: TGTGCCAGCAGCTTAGTCCGTCTCAGGGGGCTTGGGAGCAATCAGCCCCAGCATTTT. Protein sequence: CASSLVRLRGLGSNQPQHF.